Listed here are 12 T cell receptor beta chains from one sample, sequenced in a study of T-cell reconstitution after alpha-beta-depleted transplantation in children. Preparation of the TCRbeta library used unique molecular identifiers. TCRdb reprocessed the PCR reads with MiXCR, giving one entry per CDR3 protein. The sample has hundreds of thousands of distinct CDR3 sequences, around 15% seen once. The sample in question was PBMCs, mostly from graft donor cells, obtained 360 days after TCRalphabeta/CD19-depleted stem cell transplant. The receptors here all came from a boy under three years old who had a stem cell transplant for Wiskott-Aldrich syndrome, so the T cells may come from the graft donor.

The chain recombines TRBV6-5 with TRBJ2-7; 8 bases agree with TRBD1. Germline V gene data show CDR1 as MNHEY and CDR2 as SVGAGI. CDR3 length: 13 amino acids. Trimming cost V 0 bases and J 12 bases; bases outside gene matches: 7. CDR3 coding DNA: TGTGCCAGCAGTTACTCGGGCAGGGGGCTCTGGTACTTC. Amino acids: CASSYSGRGLWYF.

This clonotype was observed a handful of times. The chain is built from TRBV9 and TRBJ2-3, with D possibly being TRBD2 (6 bases). From germline, CDR1 is SGDLS and CDR2 YYNGEE. The CDR3 has 14 amino acids. V lost 1 base and J 7 bases, leaving 13 bases between the germline ends. CDR3 sequence: CASSVSGGPNTQYF. In DNA, the CDR3 is TGTGCCAGCAGCGTAAGCGGAGGGCCGAATACGCAGTATTTT.

The V gene is TRBV6-5, the J gene TRBJ2-3; no firm D call. CDR1 and CDR2 (germline): MNHEY, SVGAGI. CDR3 length: 13 amino acids. V gave up 6 bases and J gave up 5 bases, with 12 bases separating them. This CDR3 reads CASSFLGVDTQYF. CDR3 DNA sequence: TGTGCCAGCAGCTTCCTAGGAGTAGATACGCAGTATTTT.

The chain recombines TRBV18 with TRBJ2-1, with 8 bases aligning to TRBD2. J lost 0 bases, V lost 3 bases, and 4 bases had no gene match. This CDR3 is built from 16 residues. CDR1 and CDR2 (germline): KGHSH, LQKENI. The CDR3 nucleotides read TGTGCCAGCTCACCGCGTAGCGGGGCCTCCTACAATGAGCAGTTCTTC. Translation gives CASSPRSGASYNEQFF. Drawing the rest from reference TRBV18 and TRBJ2-1, the complete variable domain is NAGVMQNPRHLVRRRGQEARLRCSPMKGHSHVYWYRQLPEEGLKFMVYLQKENIIDESGMPKERFSAEFPKEGPSILRIQQVVRGDSAAYFCASSPRSGASYNEQFFGPGTRLTVL.

This clonotype has just a few counts. The J gene is TRBJ2-1, the V gene TRBV6-1, with 7 bases identical to TRBD1. There are 16 residues in the CDR3. CDR1 is MNHNS and CDR2 is SASEGT in the germline V gene. V was clipped by 6 bases and J by 5 bases; unmatched bases: 13. CDR3 DNA: TGTGCCAGCAGCCGTACCAGGGACAGACATAACAATGAGCAGTTCTTC. Translated: CASSRTRDRHNNEQFF.

The table lists this clonotype with a few counts. The rearrangement links TRBV20-1 to TRBJ2-5; 9 bases line up with TRBD2. V shed 4 bases and J 2 bases; nucleotides not matched to a gene: 5. This CDR3 comprises 14 residues. Germline values: CDR1 DFQATT, CDR2 SNEGSKA (reference sequence). CDR3 sequence reads: CSAIAGGGQETQYF. The CDR3 DNA reads TGCAGTGCTATCGCGGGAGGGGGACAAGAGACCCAGTACTTC.

The V and J genes are TRBV7-9 and TRBJ2-3, with TRBD2 identical over 9 bases. Germline V lookup: CDR1 SEHNR, CDR2 FQNEAQ (reference sequence). V lost 7 bases to trimming and J lost 6 bases; unmatched junction nucleotides: 11. The length of the CDR3 is 15 residues. The CDR3 reads CASTQFGRGGDTQYF. CDR3 nucleotides: TGTGCCAGCACCCAATTTGGGCGGGGGGGCGATACGCAGTATTTT.

The chain links TRBV6-2 or TRBV6-3 to TRBJ2-7; unclear D gene. Germline loops: CDR1 MNHEY, CDR2 SVGEGT. V lost 2 bases and J 2 bases, leaving 22 bases between the germline ends. The CDR3 extends over 18 amino acids. Here the CDR3 reads CASSYPIDTSLHPYEQYF. The CDR3 DNA follows: TGTGCCAGCAGTTACCCAATCGACACCTCTCTTCACCCCTACGAGCAGTACTTC.

This clonotype has a handful of counts. The chain joins TRBV5-1 to TRBJ2-3, with TRBD2 identical over 8 bases. CDR3 length equals 16 residues. The J segment lost 2 bases and the V segment lost 3 bases, leaving 8 bases of the junction unmatched. CDR1 and CDR2 (germline): SGHRS, YFSETQ. This CDR3 reads CASSSLGRGATDTQYF. The CDR3, as DNA: TGCGCCAGCAGCTCCCTAGGGCGGGGGGCCACAGATACGCAGTATTTT.

The chain carries TRBV28 and TRBJ2-3; maybe TRBD1 (5 bases). V was clipped by 5 bases and J by 7 bases, with 10 bases between them. The CDR3 extends over 12 amino acids. CDR1 and CDR2 from the germline V gene are MDHEN and SYDVKM. The DNA of the CDR3 is TGTGCCAGCAGTCGGACAACCTATACGCAGTATTTT. Its translation is CASSRTTYTQYF.

The rearrangement uses TRBV20-1 and TRBJ2-1; weak D call: TRBD1 (5 bases). The CDR3 sequence is 15 residues long. The V and J ends lost 3 bases and 1 base respectively, with 13 bases between them. The germline V gene encodes CDR1 DFQATT and CDR2 SNEGSKA (reference sequence). The CDR3 DNA reads TGCAGTGCTAGCCAGGGTCCCTTTTCCTACAATGAGCAGTTCTTC. This codes for CSASQGPFSYNEQFF.

The J gene is TRBJ2-5, the V gene TRBV28; 11 bases are a match to TRBD1. The CDR3 is 14 amino acids. Trimming removed 6 bases from V and 5 bases from J; junction bases left unmatched: 5. CDR1 MDHEN and CDR2 SYDVKM come from the germline V gene. The CDR3 DNA sequence: TGTGCCAGCAGCCCGGGACAGGGGGTTGAGACCCAGTACTTC. Translation: CASSPGQGVETQYF.